This T cell receptor beta chain was sequenced in a study of T-cell memory formation after mild COVID-19. Study-level findings and limits: Whether day 37 second-wave clones are SARS-CoV-2-specific was not confirmed.

Germline values: CDR1 SGHRS, CDR2 YFSETQ. This CDR3 comprises 14 residues. The V gene end was trimmed by 4 bases and the J gene end by 2 bases; junction bases not matched to a gene: 5. A remark on this clonotype: Its antigen is not identified.

TCRdb recomputed calls from the 5' RACE reads with MiXCR, one row per CDR3 protein. Here the sample spans 250,000 or so distinct CDR3 sequences, over 8.5% being singletons. This rearrangement joins TRBV5-1 to TRBJ2-7, with TRBD1 matching 8 bases. The sequencing sample was made of PBMCs or a T cell subset sorted from them (not recorded which). The origin of this receptor is a man between 18 and 29 years old who had mild COVID-19 (a few samples of this study predate the infection). Cell type and time point are not known. The CDR3 region is CASSPTGETYEQYF. The CDR3 region has the DNA TGCGCCAGCAGCCCGACAGGGGAAACCTACGAGCAGTACTTC. Using reference TRBV5-1 and TRBJ2-7 for the parts outside the CDR3, the full variable domain is KAGVTQTPRYLIKTRGQQVTLSCSPISGHRSVSWYQQTPGQGLQFLFEYFSETQRNKGNFPGRFSGRQFSNSRSEMNVSTLELGDSALYLCASSPTGETYEQYFGPGTRLTVT.